This is a list of T cell receptor beta chains from one sample in a study of blood T cells in healthy people across ages. MiXCR was run by TCRdb on the 5' RACE reads, yielding one entry per CDR3 protein. The data hold fewer than 1,000,000 distinct CDR3 sequences, with 44% observed a single time. The sequencing input was blood. The receptors shown here come from a man aged 60 to 69 in good health. CDR3s include the opening cysteine and the closing phenylalanine or tryptophan.

>TRBV27|TRBJ1-1
CASSLSRTVNTEAFF
>TRBV18|TRBJ2-5
CASSRLGGGETQYF
>TRBV5-6|.
CASSSWGNEQYF
>TRBV7-9|TRBJ2-3
CASSVQGITDTQYF
>TRBV20-1|TRBJ2-1
CSARGLAGGPLSYNEQFF
>TRBV5-1|TRBJ1-4
CASQVQGTTNEKLFF
>TRBV20-1|TRBJ2-7
CSTRPPGQGGYEQYF
>TRBV3-1|TRBJ2-7
CASSLMRGDQYF
>TRBV7-9|TRBJ2-5
CASSLGWGQEQETQYF
>TRBV5-6|TRBJ2-5
CASVIAGVGETQYF
>TRBV6-6|TRBJ2-2
CASRDRDSVVNTGELFF
>TRBV2|TRBJ2-3
CASSMDRTTDTQYF
>TRBV2|TRBJ1-2
CASGSGTGGGGYTF
>TRBV2|TRBJ2-5
CASSGDSKKETQYF
>TRBV20-1|TRBJ2-1
CSAYTSLNNEQFF
>TRBV27|TRBJ1-1
CASSVTRRSPEAFF
>TRBV27|TRBJ2-1
CASSIRTSGLEQFF
>TRBV30|TRBJ2-2
CAWSPYVAGELFF
>TRBV5-4|TRBJ2-1
CASSFLGGNNEQFF
>TRBV3-1|TRBJ1-2
CASSQDVGGGYTF
>TRBV30|TRBJ1-1
CAGSVESKAFF
>TRBV20-1|TRBJ2-1
CSAPRGGNNEQFF
>TRBV10-3|TRBJ2-3
CAIKRQGATDTQYF
>TRBV3-1|.
CANSQDWDSSYEQYF